The clone carrying this T cell receptor (beta chain) came up a few times. Its antigen is unidentified. V lost 9 bases and J lost 0, with 15 bases in between. This CDR3 comprises 16 residues. The sample is drawn from a study of blood T cells in healthy people across ages. Study-wide findings and caveats: Comparison with aged donors showed that long-lived donors had more naive CD4+ cells and higher diversity. When one million T cells were used, diversity estimates were thought to be underestimates.

A second PCR of about 6 to 12 cycles used a sample-barcoded 5' primer and a J-beta primer mix. TCRdb independently ran MiXCR on the 5' RACE reads; one entry per CDR3 protein. The sample carries hundreds of thousands of distinct CDR3 sequences, roughly 60% recorded once. V is TRBV12-3 or TRBV12-4 and J is TRBJ2-6, with D perhaps matching TRBD1 (6 bases). The sequenced sample consisted of blood. The clonotype was recovered from a man aged 25-40 years in good health. CDR3 bases: TGTGCCAGTAGACCCAGGGGCCACTCTGGGGCCAACGTCCTGACTTTC. Translated, it gives CASRPRGHSGANVLTF.